Sequencing of this TCR beta chain was carried out in a study of T cell responses to AZD1222 COVID-19 vaccine. Findings and limits, study-wide: Only 5 to 7 AZD1222 recipients tested seropositive at baseline.

CDR3 length equals 13 residues. Per the germline V gene, CDR1 is SNHLY and CDR2 is FYNNEI. V lost 6 bases to trimming and J lost 8 bases, with 16 bases between them. Measured with immunoSEQ multiplex PCR; TCRdb has only the in-frame clones, and not every one. This sample has more than 85,000 clones, with approximately 88% found just once. As to this clone: Antigen specificity is unknown.

The chain joins TRBV2 to TRBJ1-2; unclear D gene. The source is an adult in good health. The sequences come from peripheral blood, collected on day 0 of MenACWY control vaccination. CDR3: CASSIEGNAGYTF. In DNA form, the CDR3 reads TGTGCCAGCAGCATTGAAGGAAACGCGGGCTACACCTTC. Drawing the rest from reference TRBV2 and TRBJ1-2, the complete variable domain is EPEVTQTPSHQVTQMGQEVILRCVPISNHLYFYWYRQILGQKVEFLVSFYNNEISEKSEIFDDQFSVERPDGSNFTLKIRSTKLEDSAMYFCASSIEGNAGYTFGSGTRLTVV.